This TCR beta chain came from a study of blood T cell repertoires in COVID-19. The CDR3 loop spans 14 amino acids. Germline CDR1 reads LNHDA; CDR2 reads SQIVND (reference sequence). The germline V and J ends were trimmed by 10 bases and 1 base, with 16 bases remaining between them. Data came from immunoSEQ multiplex PCR; TCRdb stores just in-frame clones and leaves some out. This sample has 250,000 to 300,000 clones; 86% occur once, and the top ten carry around 13%. Ten or more counts support this clone. The sequence was collected from a woman aged 70 to 79 with COVID-19, enrolled during active disease. Sample: peripheral blood. The chain recombines TRBV19 with TRBJ1-1; D is possibly TRBD1 (6 bases). CDR3: CAMTTGHQNTEAFF. CDR3 DNA sequence: TGTGCCATGACGACGGGACACCAGAACACTGAAGCTTTCTTT.